This T cell receptor beta chain was profiled in a study of hypomethylating agent response in myelodysplastic syndrome. Assay: immunoSEQ multiplex PCR; the TCRdb copy retains only in-frame clones and omits some. The sample has over 8,000 clones, around 80% seen once. This clone was found a few times. The CDR3 is 11 residues long. The V gene's germline CDR1 is ENHRY and CDR2 SYGVKD. Trimming removed 4 bases from V and 7 bases from J, with 7 bases in between. The V and J genes are TRBV10-3 and TRBJ1-2; weak D call: TRBD1 (5 bases). The sequencing used bone marrow, collected before or after starting hypomethylating agent treatment for myelodysplastic syndrome (not recorded which). The TCR comes from a human donor with myelodysplastic syndrome. The CDR3 protein is CAISGGTGYTF. CDR3 DNA: TGTGCCATCAGTGGAGGGACTGGCTACACCTTC.